This T cell receptor (beta chain) was obtained from a study of cytomegalovirus exposure and HLA in healthy donors. Study-wide points: Analyses of presence/absence relied on an assumption of roughly uniform sequencing depth across donors. The study flagged approximately 180 TCR beta chains as cytomegalovirus-associated. TCR beta sequences reportedly predicted the HLA-A and HLA-B alleles of most subjects accurately.

Use of 60 Vbeta and 13 Jbeta primers characterized the PCR. This table comes from immunoSEQ multiplex PCR, and its TCRdb copy is limited to in-frame clones, with some not included. The sample has about 160,000 clones, 80% seen once. In this sample, this clone turned up once. Antigen unknown. In germline, CDR1 is MNHNY, CDR2 SVGAGI (reference sequence). CDR3 length: 12 amino acids. V lost 6 bases and J lost 2, with 8 bases in between. The TCR sequence derives from a woman between 45 and 60 years old in good health and CMV-seronegative. What was sequenced was PBMCs. This sequence joins TRBV6-6 and TRBJ2-7, with D hard to call. The CDR3 loop reads CASSPSPYEQYF. The CDR3 DNA sequence: TGTGCCAGCAGCCCAAGCCCCTACGAGCAGTACTTC.